The rows below give T cell receptor beta chains drawn from one sample of a study of blood T cell repertoires in COVID-19. Sequencing used immunoSEQ multiplex PCR; TCRdb keeps in-frame clones, though not all of them. The repertoire holds 250,000 to 350,000 clones, with approximately 84% as singletons. Sequencing input: peripheral blood. These receptors all stem from a human donor with COVID-19, enrolled during active disease. The donor label of this sample is uncertain. The CDR3 runs from the conserved cysteine through the conserved F or W. A D gene is named only where the DNA matches it firmly. Rows give clone size only sometimes, using once, few, many, or a class for an expanded clone.

>TRBJ2-2|TRBV20-1|17|-|-
TGCAGTGCTAGTGGTTTCGAGGCGGACACGAACACCGGGGAGCTGTTTTTT
CSASGFEADTNTGELFF
>TRBJ2-1|TRBV11-2|19|TRBD2|many
TGTGCCAGCAGCACCGGCTTCAAGCGGGAAGGTTACTCCTACAATGAGCAGTTCTTC
CASSTGFKREGYSYNEQFF
>TRBJ1-2|TRBV6-2/TRBV6-3|13|-|-
TGTGCCAGCAGTCTCACACAGTCCTATGGCTACACCTTC
CASSLTQSYGYTF
>TRBJ2-3|TRBV30|14|-|-
TGTGCCTGGAGTGTATACGGGGGTGGAGATACGCAGTATTTT
CAWSVYGGGDTQYF
>TRBJ2-3|TRBV19|16|-|-
TGTGCCAGTAGTAACCCCTCGCGGGGCGGCACAGATACGCAGTATTTT
CASSNPSRGGTDTQYF
>TRBJ1-1|TRBV5-8|14|TRBD1|-
TGTGCCAGCAGCTTCAGGGGGCGGCACACTGAAGCTTTCTTT
CASSFRGRHTEAFF
>TRBJ2-7|TRBV5-1|12|-|-
TGCGCCAGCAGCCTTACGGCCTACGAGCAGTACTTC
CASSLTAYEQYF
>TRBJ2-1|TRBV28|12|TRBD2|-
TGTGCCAGCAGTAGCGGGAGGCGCGGGCAGTTCTTC
CASSSGRRGQFF
>TRBJ2-3|TRBV6-5|15|TRBD1|few
TGTGCCAGCAGTACACCGGGACAGGCGACAGATACGCAGTATTTT
CASSTPGQATDTQYF
>TRBJ1-4|TRBV3-1/TRBV3-2|15|-|-
TGTGCCAGCAGCCCTTCCGGGACAAGCGGTGAAAAACTGTTTTTT
CASSPSGTSGEKLFF
>TRBJ2-1|TRBV28|15|-|-
TGTGCCAGCAGTTTATTAAGGGGGGGATACAATGAGCAGTTCTTC
CASSLLRGGYNEQFF
>TRBJ1-1|TRBV9|13|-|-
TGTGCCAGCAGCGTAGGGAGAAACACTGAAGCTTTCTTT
CASSVGRNTEAFF
>TRBJ2-5|TRBV24-1|13|-|-
TGTGCCACCAGTGCTCAGGGGCAAGAGACCCAGTACTTC
CATSAQGQETQYF
>TRBJ1-2|TRBV29-1|12|-|-
TGCAGCGTGGCCTGGGGGGACTATGGCTACACCTTC
CSVAWGDYGYTF
>TRBJ1-2|TRBV7-9|14|TRBD1|-
TGTGCCAGCAGCTCAGACAGGGCTGACTATGGCTACACCTTC
CASSSDRADYGYTF
>TRBJ1-2|TRBV30|12|-|-
TGTGCCTGGAGTCACCGGAACTATGACTACACCTTC
CAWSHRNYDYTF
>TRBJ1-2|TRBV10-2|15|-|-
TGCGCCAGCAGCGGATCCCCCACAGGCCGCGGTGGCTACACCTTC
CASSGSPTGRGGYTF
>TRBJ2-2|TRBV3-1/TRBV3-2|15|-|once
TGTGCCAGCAGCCAATTATACTTGAACACCGGGGAGCTGTTTTTT
CASSQLYLNTGELFF
>TRBJ2-7|TRBV12-3/TRBV12-4|12|-|-
TGTGCCAGCAGTCCCAGCTCCTACGAGCAGTACTTC
CASSPSSYEQYF
>TRBJ1-5|TRBV7-9|15|TRBD1|-
TGTGCCAGCAGCTACTCGGGACAGGGGAATCAGCCCCAGCATTTT
CASSYSGQGNQPQHF
>TRBJ1-4|TRBV5-1|16|-|-
TGCGCCAGCAGCTTGGGGGAGGGATCGGCCTACGAAAGCCGGGTTTTT
CASSLGEGSAYESRVF
>TRBJ2-3|TRBV29-1|14|-|-
TGCAGCGTTGAAAGGACAGCTAGCACAGATACGCAGTATTTT
CSVERTASTDTQYF
>TRBJ2-1|TRBV6-5|15|-|-
TGTGCCAGCAGCCCCATTGTTGGAGGCCACAATGAGCAGTTCTTC
CASSPIVGGHNEQFF
>TRBJ1-5|TRBV2|15|TRBD1|-
TGTGCCAGCAGTCGGGACAGGGGGCGCAGTCAGCCCCAGCATTTT
CASSRDRGRSQPQHF
>TRBJ2-7|TRBV6-5|15|-|-
TGTGCCAGCAGTTACGGTGCGGGCCTCACCTACGAGCAGTACTTC
CASSYGAGLTYEQYF
>TRBJ1-1|TRBV29-1|12|-|-
TGCAGCGCCGTACAGAGGAACACTGAAGCTTTCTTT
CSAVQRNTEAFF
>TRBJ2-3|TRBV5-1|14|-|-
TGCGCCAGCAGCTTGGCCACTAGCACAGATACGCAGTATTTT
CASSLATSTDTQYF
>TRBJ2-5|TRBV12-5|13|-|-
TGTGCTAGTGGTCCCCTCATTGGCTCGTCCCAGTACTTC
CASGPLIGSSQYF
>TRBJ1-3|TRBV6-5|14|TRBD1|-
TGTGCCTCCACCGACAGGGGATCTGGAAACACCATATATTTT
CASTDRGSGNTIYF
>TRBJ2-3|TRBV10-3|16|-|-
TGTGCCATCAGTGAGTCCCCCGGGAGAACCACAGATACGCAGTATTTT
CAISESPGRTTDTQYF
>TRBJ2-3|TRBV19|16|TRBD2|-
TGTGCCAGTACCTCGAGACTAGCGGGCCCCACAGATACGCAGTATTTT
CASTSRLAGPTDTQYF
>TRBJ1-1|TRBV2|13|-|-
TGTGCCAGCATACGGGAGGAACAGACTGAAGCTTTCTTT
CASIREEQTEAFF
>TRBJ2-3|TRBV19|15|TRBD2|-
TGTGCCAGTAGTATACCTAGCGGCAACACAGATACGCAGTATTTT
CASSIPSGNTDTQYF
>TRBJ1-2|TRBV21-1|12|-|-
TGTGCCAGCAAACAGACTAACTATGGCTACACCTTC
CASKQTNYGYTF
>TRBJ1-4|TRBV6-2/TRBV6-3|17|TRBD1|-
TGTGCCAGCAGTTACTCCACCTGGACAGGGCAACCTGAAAAACTGTTTTTT
CASSYSTWTGQPEKLFF
>TRBJ1-4|TRBV28|16|TRBD1|-
TGTGCCAGCAGCATAGGGGGCGTGGGGCCGTTGAGTAAACTGTTTTTT
CASSIGGVGPLSKLFF
>TRBJ1-2|TRBV30|13|-|-
TGTGCCTGGAGTCGACAGGCGTCGGGTGGCTACACCTTC
CAWSRQASGGYTF
>TRBJ2-7|TRBV11-2|15|TRBD1|-
TGTGCCAGCAGCTTAGAGGCAGGGGGCTTCGACGAGCAGTACTTC
CASSLEAGGFDEQYF
>TRBJ2-1|TRBV7-9|14|-|-
TGTGCCAGCAGCTTATCCCAGGCCTACAATGAGCAGTTCTTC
CASSLSQAYNEQFF
>TRBJ2-1|TRBV15|16|-|-
TGTGCCACCAGCAGAGGACCCCTAGGCTCCTACAATGAGCAGTTCTTC
CATSRGPLGSYNEQFF
>TRBJ1-1|TRBV12-3/TRBV12-4|13|-|-
TGTGCCAGCACCCAGGGGAGGAACACTGAAGCTTTCTTT
CASTQGRNTEAFF
>TRBJ1-2|TRBV28|15|TRBD1|once
TGTGCCAGCAGTTTGGCCGGACAGGCGGGCTATGGCTACACCTTC
CASSLAGQAGYGYTF
>TRBJ2-7|TRBV6-5|13|-|-
TGTGCCAGCAGAGGTGCAGGTTCCTACGAGCAGTACTTC
CASRGAGSYEQYF
>TRBJ1-5|TRBV19|16|-|-
TGTGCCAGTAGTATAAGGGGCGGGGGAAGCAATCAGCCCCAGCATTTT
CASSIRGGGSNQPQHF
>TRBJ2-7|TRBV4-1|15|TRBD1|once
TGCGCCAGCAGAGACCTGACAGGGGGAACCTACGAGCAGTACTTC
CASRDLTGGTYEQYF
>TRBJ2-3|TRBV5-1|12|-|-
TGCGCCAGCAGCTCGACAGACTTTACGCAGTATTTT
CASSSTDFTQYF
>TRBJ2-2|TRBV23-1|19|TRBD2|few
TGCGCCAGCAGTCACCCCCGACTAGCGGGAGGGATTGACACCGGGGAGCTGTTTTTT
CASSHPRLAGGIDTGELFF
>TRBJ1-6|TRBV19|17|-|-
TGTGCCAGTAGTATAGTTAGCGGAGGGGCCGTGGATTCACCCCTCCACTTT
CASSIVSGGAVDSPLHF
>TRBJ2-1|TRBV7-3|12|-|once
TGTGCCAGCAGCCCCTATGCGGGAACTTACTTCTTC
CASSPYAGTYFF
>TRBJ2-7|TRBV9|14|-|-
TGTGCCAGCAGCGCCGGACTACCAACCTACGAGCAGTACTTC
CASSAGLPTYEQYF
>TRBJ2-1|TRBV28|13|TRBD2|once
TGTGCCAGCAGTCCGGGACTAGCCAATGAGCAGTTCTTC
CASSPGLANEQFF
>TRBJ2-1|TRBV27|13|-|-
TGTGCCAGCAGTCCTCCCTGGCGGGATGAGCAGTTCTTC
CASSPPWRDEQFF
>TRBJ2-6|TRBV5-6|17|-|once
TGTGCCAGCAGCTTGGCCGGGATGCGCTCTGGGGCCAACGTCCTGACTTTC
CASSLAGMRSGANVLTF
>TRBJ2-1|TRBV11-1|14|TRBD2|-
TGTGCCAGCAGGCGGGAGACGCTTTTCGATGAGCAGTTCTTC
CASRRETLFDEQFF
>TRBJ2-7|TRBV19|15|TRBD1|once
TGTGCCAGTAGTATACCGGGACAGTTAGCCTACGAGCAGTACTTC
CASSIPGQLAYEQYF
>TRBJ2-3|TRBV5-1|14|-|-
TGCGCCAGCAGCTGGGTAGGGGACACAGATACGCAGTATTTT
CASSWVGDTDTQYF
>TRBJ2-7|TRBV18|13|-|-
TGTGCCAGCTCACCAAGCGGCTCCTACGAGCAGTACTTC
CASSPSGSYEQYF
>TRBJ2-1|TRBV7-9|15|-|-
TGTGCCAGCAGCTCTGAGACGTGGGAGGTCACTGAGCAGTTCTTC
CASSSETWEVTEQFF
>TRBJ2-5|TRBV29-1|13|-|-
TGCAGCGTAGCCGGGACATACCAAGAGACCCAGTACTTC
CSVAGTYQETQYF
>TRBJ2-3|TRBV9|14|-|-
TGTGCCAGCAGCGTCTCCCCTAGCACAGATACGCAGTATTTT
CASSVSPSTDTQYF